The rows below give T cell receptor delta chains drawn from one sample of a study of DNA immune sequencing with unique molecular identifiers. TCRdb re-called clones from the multiplex PCR reads via CATT. The sample yields 700 to 850 delta-chain clones, roughly 9.8% seen once. The sequenced sample was gamma-delta T cells from PBMCs. These receptors were obtained from a human donor in good health. Both conserved end residues are part of each CDR3. The order of the fields is V gene, J gene, CDR3 protein.

>TRDV2|TRDJ1
CACHTASGGYSRLNTDKLIF
>TRDV2|TRDJ1
CACDTVGASPRDKLIF
>TRDV2|TRDJ3
CACDTVLPSSWDTRQMFF
>TRDV2|TRDJ1
CACDTWGMYTDKLIF
>TRDV2|TRDJ1
CACDTLGDSQAGTDKLIF
>TRDV2|TRDJ1
CACDPLGLVSEDKLIF
>TRDV2|TRDJ1
CACDPLLGDKSDKLIF
>TRDV2|TRDJ3
CACDPASSASWDTRQMFF
>TRDV2|TRDJ1
CACDTLTGGSYTDKLIF
>TRDV2|TRDJ3
CACDTTAVLGGSWDTRQMFF
>TRDV2|TRDJ1
CACDTILNAYLGGNTDKLIF
>TRDV2|TRDJ1
CACDFVLGDTDKLIF
>TRDV2|TRDJ1
CACDPLRNADKLIF
>TRDV2|TRDJ1
CACDTVVPGGSYTDKLIF
>TRDV2|TRDJ1
CACDVLGPYTDKLIF
>TRDV2|TRDJ1
CACDTLSRPSSRGDPSADKLIF
>TRDV2|TRDJ1
CACDAVGGWTDKLIF
>TRDV2|TRDJ1
CACDTLYTGGLRRGKLIF
>TRDV2|TRDJ1
CACDTVGDYTDKLIF
>TRDV2|TRDJ3
CACDTVSGIKSGTWDTRQMFF
>TRDV2|TRDJ1
CACDTIVWESKLIF
>TRDV2|TRDJ1
CACDTVSGGRPENKLIF
>TRDV2|TRDJ2
CACEPRLTAQLFF
>TRDV2|TRDJ1
CACDTVGLGDSYTDKLIF
>TRDV2|-
CACDTLLAFPSTGGRYHKLIF
>TRDV2|TRDJ1
CACEGVHTGGYKVPDKLIF
>TRDV2|TRDJ2
CACHSVGPLTAQLFF
>TRDV2|TRDJ1
CACDTLGRYTDKLIF
>TRDV2|TRDJ3
CACDTSWGTLSSWDTRQMFF
>TRDV2|TRDJ1
CACDKVLGDRTRGDKLIF
>TRDV2|TRDJ1
CACDTLPTGPGQRLDKLIF
>TRDV2|TRDJ1
CACDTVPTWELGDTAKLIF
>TRDV2|TRDJ1
CACDTVGLGDHVDSPRELIF
>TRDV2|TRDJ1
CAYDTVGDMYTDKLIF
>TRDV2|TRDJ3
CACDTGDIKSWDTRQMFF